What follows are 27 T cell receptor beta chains derived from one specimen sequenced in a study of cytomegalovirus exposure and HLA in healthy donors. 60 Vbeta and 13 Jbeta primers were used in PCR. Produced via immunoSEQ multiplex PCR; TCRdb's table is partial and in-frame only. The sample holds tens of thousands of clones. The sequenced material came from PBMCs. Receptor source: a female donor in good health and CMV-seropositive.

This sequence joins TRBV29-1 and TRBJ2-1; 9 bases are a match to TRBD2. V dropped 3 bases and J dropped 3; count of bases not matched to a gene: 3. The CDR3 consists of 14 residues. Looked up from germline, CDR1 is SQVTM and CDR2 is ANQGSEA. CDR3 nucleotides: TGCAGCGTTGACCCAGCGGGAGGCTACAATGAGCAGTTCTTC. Translation: CSVDPAGGYNEQFF.

The V and J genes are TRBV14 and TRBJ2-1; maybe TRBD2 (6 bases). Germline assignment: CDR1 SGHDN and CDR2 FVKESK. The CDR3 is made up of 15 amino acids. Trimming pared 5 bases from V and 3 bases from J, leaving 14 bases between. CDR3 loop: CASSFLAGLYNEQFF. The CDR3 nucleotides are TGTGCCAGCAGCTTCCTCGCGGGGCTCTACAATGAGCAGTTCTTC.

The genes are TRBV18 and TRBJ2-1; 8 nucleotides align to TRBD1. CDR3 length: 15 amino acids. Germline V gene sequence: CDR1 KGHSH, CDR2 LQKENI. Trimming took 3 bases from V and 5 from J; bases not matched to a gene: 6. Here the CDR3 reads CASSPVGQGDNEQFF. The CDR3 nucleotides are TGTGCCAGCTCACCTGTAGGACAGGGTGACAATGAGCAGTTCTTC.

This rearrangement joins TRBV12-5 to TRBJ2-7, with a weak D call TRBD1 (7 bases). The germline V gene encodes CDR1 LGHNT and CDR2 FRNRAP. The CDR3 runs 11 residues. The germline V and J ends were trimmed by 5 bases and 11 bases, with 13 bases remaining between them. The CDR3 spells CASGQEGAEYF. CDR3 DNA: TGTGCTAGTGGTCAGGAGGGGGCTGAGTACTTC.

This rearrangement joins TRBV5-1 to TRBJ2-5; the match to TRBD1 covers 7 bases. The CDR3 has 15 amino acids. V lost 4 bases to trimming and J lost 1 base; unmatched junction nucleotides: 7. Germline-derived CDR1 and CDR2 are SGHRS and YFSETQ. DNA for the CDR3: TGCGCCAGCAGCAGAACCGGGACAGCCCAAGAGACCCAGTACTTC. Translating it yields CASSRTGTAQETQYF.

The gene calls are TRBV29-1 and TRBJ2-5, with 8 bases matching TRBD1. CDR3 length: 14 residues. Trimming took 5 bases from V and 5 from J; bases not matched to a gene: 10. The germline gives CDR1 SQVTM, CDR2 ANQGSEA. CDR3 sequence: CSVPGGAVRETQYF. In DNA form, the CDR3 reads TGCAGCGTTCCAGGGGGCGCGGTTAGGGAGACCCAGTACTTC.

J is TRBJ1-1 and V is TRBV28; a possible D gene is TRBD1 (6 bases). The ends were cut back, 3 bases at V and 0 bases at J, with 14 bases in the middle. Germline CDR1 is MDHEN and CDR2 is SYDVKM. CDR3 length equals 16 residues. The CDR3 DNA reads TGTGCCAGCAGTTTGGGGGGGGCAGCCATGAACACTGAAGCTTTCTTT. It translates to CASSLGGAAMNTEAFF. The full variable domain, in which reference TRBV28 and TRBJ1-1 provide the parts outside the CDR3, is DVKVTQSSRYLVKRTGEKVFLECVQDMDHENMFWYRQDPGLGLRLIYFSYDVKMKEKGDIPEGYSVSREKKERFSLILESASTNQTSMYLCASSLGGAAMNTEAFFGQGTRLTVV.

On this clone itself: Other nucleotide sequences from this sample produce the same CDR3. The chain has TRBV4-1 and TRBJ2-1, with 7 bases fitting TRBD1. Unmatched junction bases numbered 6, after V lost 0 bases and J lost 7 bases. This CDR3 comprises 15 residues. Germline V gives CDR1 MGHRA, CDR2 YSYEKL. Written as DNA, the CDR3 is TGCGCCAGCAGCCAAGATCCAGACAGGGCGAATGAGCAGTTCTTC. Protein: CASSQDPDRANEQFF.

V is TRBV19 and J is TRBJ1-1; D gene ambiguous. Germline V CDR1 and CDR2: LNHDA, SQIVND (reference sequence). The V gene lost 4 bases and the J gene lost 2 bases, with 14 bases spanning the gap. The CDR3 has 15 amino acids. CDR3: CASSTRTSANTEAFF. The CDR3 nucleotides read TGTGCCAGTAGTACCCGTACATCCGCAAACACTGAAGCTTTCTTT.

This chain joins TRBV18 and TRBJ2-5; the D gene is possibly TRBD1 (5 bases). This CDR3 is built from 13 residues. CDR1 and CDR2 from the germline V gene are KGHSH and LQKENI. Trimming removed 2 bases from V and 7 bases from J, with 11 bases in between. Here the CDR3 reads CASSPDRVGTQYF. The CDR3, as DNA: TGTGCCAGCTCACCAGACAGAGTCGGGACCCAGTACTTC.

The chain has TRBV18 and TRBJ2-1; 11 bases agree with TRBD2. Germline values: CDR1 KGHSH, CDR2 LQKENI. The CDR3 is 15 amino acids. J gave up 4 bases and V 1 base, and 0 bases lay outside the gene matches. Here the CDR3 reads CASSPLAGGYNEQFF. The CDR3 DNA is TGTGCCAGCTCACCACTAGCGGGGGGGTACAATGAGCAGTTCTTC.

The V call is TRBV28, the J call TRBJ2-7; 7 nucleotides agree with TRBD2. This CDR3 spans 13 amino acids. The V segment lost 6 bases and the J segment 6 bases; nucleotides outside the gene matches: 8. CDR1 and CDR2 from the germline V gene are MDHEN and SYDVKM. CDR3: CASSRTGGPEQYF. For the CDR3, the DNA is TGTGCCAGCAGCCGGACGGGAGGACCCGAGCAGTACTTC.

V is TRBV11-2 and J is TRBJ2-1; 8 bases line up with TRBD2. Losses at the gene ends were 9 bases for V and 9 bases for J; bases not matched to a gene: 4. The CDR3 is 11 residues long. CDR1 is SGHAT and CDR2 is FQNNGV in the germline V gene. The CDR3 protein is CARSGRGEQFF. CDR3 DNA: TGTGCCAGAAGCGGGAGAGGTGAGCAGTTCTTC. Looking up the rest from reference TRBV11-2 and TRBJ2-1 gives the full variable domain: EAGVAQSPRYKIIEKRQSVAFWCNPISGHATLYWYQQILGQGPKLLIQFQNNGVVDDSQLPKDRFSAERLKGVDSTLKIQPAKLEDSAVYLCARSGRGEQFFGPGTRLTVL.

This rearrangement joins TRBV27 to TRBJ2-2, with TRBD1 matching over 9 bases. Per germline, CDR1 MNHEY and CDR2 SMNVEV (reference sequence). The length of the CDR3 is 18 residues. With V trimmed by 4 bases and J by 7 bases, 16 bases remained unmatched. The CDR3 sequence is CASSSSRDRVFFGGELFF. The DNA for the CDR3 is TGTGCCAGCAGTTCCAGCCGGGACAGGGTATTTTTTGGCGGGGAGCTGTTTTTT.

V and J are TRBV5-1 and TRBJ2-1; TRBD2 matches at 7 bases. Germline loops: CDR1 SGHRS, CDR2 YFSETQ. The CDR3 has 15 residues. Unmatched junction bases numbered 8, after V lost 3 bases and J lost 5 bases. The CDR3 protein is CASSSGLVSNNEQFF. The CDR3 DNA reads as TGCGCCAGCAGCTCCGGACTAGTTTCTAACAATGAGCAGTTCTTC.

V gene TRBV14 combines with J gene TRBJ1-2; no firm D call. Germline-derived CDR1 and CDR2 are SGHDN and FVKESK. The V end was cut by 5 bases, the J end by 2 bases, with 9 bases between. The CDR3 totals 13 residues. Here the CDR3 DNA reads TGTGCCAGCAGCGTCGGTTCCAACTATGGCTACACCTTC. It encodes CASSVGSNYGYTF.

The rearrangement joins TRBV6-5 to TRBJ2-7; TRBD1 agrees at 8 bases. The CDR3 totals 15 residues. Germline CDR1 and CDR2: MNHEY and SVGAGI. The V gene end was trimmed by 6 bases and the J gene end by 0 bases; junction bases not matched to a gene: 7. As DNA, the CDR3 is TGTGCCAGCAGCTGGGGACAGGTCAGCTCCTACGAGCAGTACTTC. The encoded protein is CASSWGQVSSYEQYF.

The V gene is TRBV25-1, the J gene TRBJ1-2; tentative D call: TRBD1 (5 bases). The germline gives CDR1 MGHDK, CDR2 SYGVNS. The CDR3 is 14 residues long. V lost 2 bases and J 5 bases, leaving 12 bases between the germline ends. As DNA, the CDR3 is TGTGCCAGCAGTGAAGTCGGGGGGGGTTATGGCTACACCTTC. Amino acids: CASSEVGGGYGYTF.

The genes are TRBV28 and TRBJ2-7, with 10 bases aligning to TRBD1. V was clipped by 3 bases and J by 3 bases; unmatched bases: 5. The CDR3 loop spans 15 amino acids. The germline gives CDR1 MDHEN, CDR2 SYDVKM. The CDR3 DNA reads as TGTGCCAGCAGTTTCGGGACAGGGGCCCACTACGAGCAGTACTTC. Translation: CASSFGTGAHYEQYF. The full variable domain, completed using reference TRBV28 and TRBJ2-7, is DVKVTQSSRYLVKRTGEKVFLECVQDMDHENMFWYRQDPGLGLRLIYFSYDVKMKEKGDIPEGYSVSREKKERFSLILESASTNQTSMYLCASSFGTGAHYEQYFGPGTRLTVT.

The chain couples TRBV4-3 to TRBJ2-7; 8 nucleotides agree with TRBD1. From germline, CDR1 is LGHNA and CDR2 YSLEER. CDR3 length equals 14 residues. V lost 4 bases to trimming and J lost 3 bases; unmatched junction nucleotides: 5. The chain's CDR3 is CASSRETGDYEQYF. The CDR3 DNA sequence: TGCGCCAGCAGCCGAGAGACAGGGGACTACGAGCAGTACTTC.

This chain connects TRBV7-3 to TRBJ2-2; D might be TRBD1 (6 bases). The V end lost 6 bases, the J end lost 3 bases, and 17 bases lay between the germline ends. Germline V gene data show CDR1 as SGHTA and CDR2 as FQGTGA. The CDR3 has 16 residues. CDR3 residues: CASRKQGLVDTGELFF. The CDR3 nucleotides are TGTGCCAGCAGAAAACAGGGTTTAGTGGACACCGGGGAGCTGTTTTTT.

The chain combines TRBV6-1 with TRBJ2-2; D is perhaps TRBD2 (6 bases). The CDR3 covers 14 residues. The V and J ends lost 3 bases and 6 bases respectively, with 11 bases between them. The germline CDR1 and CDR2 sequences are MNHNS and SASEGT. The CDR3 region is CASSEPGRSGELFF. CDR3 DNA sequence: TGTGCCAGCAGTGAGCCCGGGAGATCCGGGGAGCTGTTTTTT.

The J gene is TRBJ2-7, the V gene TRBV7-2, with 7 bases that match TRBD1. The germline V gene encodes CDR1 SGHTA and CDR2 FQGNSA. V lost 5 bases, J lost 1 base, and 8 bases stayed unmatched. This CDR3 is built from 15 residues. As DNA, the CDR3 is TGTGCCAGCAGCCGAACAGGGGTTCTATCCTACGAGCAGTACTTC. Translating gives CASSRTGVLSYEQYF.

CDR3 DNA: TGTGCCAGCAGTCCAAACAGGGTCACTGAAGCTTTCTTT. Translated: CASSPNRVTEAFF. The chain links TRBV27 to TRBJ1-1; TRBD1 is a possible D gene (6 bases). Germline loops: CDR1 MNHEY, CDR2 SMNVEV (reference sequence). This CDR3 contains 13 residues. Trimming removed 5 bases at V and 4 bases at J, with 11 bases between.

This chain joins TRBV4-3 and TRBJ1-5; TRBD1 matches 7 bases. From germline, CDR1 is LGHNA and CDR2 YSLEER. The V and J ends lost 1 base and 3 bases, in that order; junction bases with no gene match: 6. CDR3 length equals 16 residues. The CDR3 is CASSQGTGTVNQPQHF. The CDR3 DNA is TGCGCCAGCAGCCAAGGGACCGGGACAGTCAATCAGCCCCAGCATTTT.

The chain employs TRBV4-2 and TRBJ2-3, with a tentative D call TRBD1 (5 bases). Germline V CDR1 and CDR2: LGHNA, YNFKEQ. CDR3 length: 16 amino acids. V shed 1 base and J shed 4 bases, with 15 bases lying between them. The CDR3 here is CASSQVLIGASDTQYF. CDR3 DNA: TGTGCCAGCAGCCAAGTCCTCATTGGGGCTTCAGATACGCAGTATTTT.

This chain uses TRBV11-2 with TRBJ2-5; D possibly corresponds to TRBD2 (5 bases). The CDR3 contains 13 residues. V was trimmed by 0 bases and J by 5 bases, leaving 7 bases between them. Germline loops: CDR1 SGHAT, CDR2 FQNNGV. The CDR3 nucleotides are TGTGCCAGCAGCTTAGATGGCGGGGAGACCCAGTACTTC. Translating it yields CASSLDGGETQYF.